The T cell receptor beta chain described here comes from a study of glioma-infiltrating T cells. Study-wide results and limits: Gliomas, especially low-grade, showed above-expected tissue-blood divergence; non-neoplastic patients showed below.

This clonotype occurred many times. Its antigen is not identified. V shed 3 bases, J shed 3 bases, and the junction held 18 bases outside the gene matches. The CDR3 extends over 19 amino acids. In germline, CDR1 is DFQATT, CDR2 SNEGSKA (reference sequence). Amplification of TCR alpha and beta CDR3 regions from RNA used iRepertoire nested multiplex PCR. TCRdb passed the multiplex PCR reads through MiXCR, listing each CDR3 protein once. The sample shows roughly 190,000 distinct CDR3 sequences, about 32% of them seen only once. This chain joins TRBV20-1 and TRBJ2-5, with 11 bases matching TRBD2. Sequencing input: glioma tissue, nonneoplastic brain tissue, or PBMCs (not recorded which). The receptor comes from a human donor with low-grade glioma or glioblastoma, undergoing nonglioma brain surgery, or in good health (not recorded which). CDR3 region: CSASPGRLAGGRGEETQYF. The CDR3 DNA reads as TGCAGTGCTAGTCCGGGGAGGCTAGCGGGAGGCCGGGGGGAAGAGACCCAGTACTTC.